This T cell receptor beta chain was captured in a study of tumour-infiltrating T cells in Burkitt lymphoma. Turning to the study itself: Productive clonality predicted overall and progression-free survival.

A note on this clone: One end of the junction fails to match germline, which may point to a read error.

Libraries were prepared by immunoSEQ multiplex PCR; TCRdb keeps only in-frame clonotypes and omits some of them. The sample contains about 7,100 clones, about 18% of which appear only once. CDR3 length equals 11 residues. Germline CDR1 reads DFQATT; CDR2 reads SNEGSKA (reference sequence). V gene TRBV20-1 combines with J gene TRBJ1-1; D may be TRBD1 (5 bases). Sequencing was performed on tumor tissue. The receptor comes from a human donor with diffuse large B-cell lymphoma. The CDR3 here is CRATRGTEAFF. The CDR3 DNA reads TGCAGAGCTACAAGGGGCACTGAAGCTTTCTTT.